One TCR beta chain is described in this entry. The data derive from a study of blood T cell repertoires in COVID-19. In the authors' methods: Nucleated cell number was recorded as an estimate derived from reference gene primer amplification. The table came from immunoSEQ multiplex PCR; TCRdb's copy has only in-frame clones and leaves some out. The DNA was the basis for D and trimming; V, J and clone size are from that table. Of 150,000 to 200,000 clones listed, 87% are singletons. This CDR3 is 14 amino acids long. V dropped 6 bases and J dropped 0; count of bases not matched to a gene: 3. Germline CDR1 and CDR2: MNHNY and SVGAGI (reference sequence).

V and J are TRBV6-6 and TRBJ1-1; 8 bases match TRBD1. This sequence was found in a woman aged 50 to 60 with acute or convalescent COVID-19. Sequencing was performed on peripheral blood. CDR3 bases: TGTGCCAGCAGCTCGACAGGGGTGAACACTGAAGCTTTCTTT. It translates to CASSSTGVNTEAFF.